One and the same sample provided the 29 T cell receptor beta chains below, sequenced in a study of blood T cells in healthy people across ages. A second PCR of about 7 to 12 cycles used a sample-barcoded 5' primer and a J-beta primer mix. Via MiXCR, TCRdb re-called the 5' RACE reads, giving one row per CDR3 protein. The sample consists of approximately 780,000 distinct CDR3 sequences, roughly 24% of them appearing once. A further study also used this sample, focusing on T cells of mothers and their children.

The material sequenced was blood. The receptors come from a boy aged 5-17 years in good health.

The J gene is TRBJ1-2, the V gene TRBV20-1, with TRBD1 as a possible D gene (6 bases). CDR1 DFQATT and CDR2 SNEGSKA come from the germline V gene (reference sequence). The CDR3 spans 14 residues. V was shortened by 0 bases and J by 4 bases, with 12 bases between the two germline ends. The CDR3 DNA reads as TGCAGTGCTAGAGATGCGACAGGTGGCTATGGCTACACCTTC. Its translation: CSARDATGGYGYTF.

This chain connects TRBV25-1 to TRBJ2-7; D remains ambiguous. Deletions cut 4 bases from V and 2 bases from J, with 6 bases between. In germline, CDR1 is MGHDK, CDR2 SYGVNS. CDR3 length: 12 residues. The CDR3 DNA reads TGTGCCAGCAGTGTCTCAGCCTACGAGCAGTACTTC. It translates to CASSVSAYEQYF.

V usage is TRBV6-2 or TRBV6-3 and J usage is TRBJ2-5; 7 positions agree with TRBD1. The junction had 31 bases not matched to a gene; V was cut back by 4 bases and J by 5 bases. The CDR3 runs to 22 residues. Germline V gene lookup returns CDR1 MNHEY and CDR2 SVGEGT. DNA for the CDR3: TGTGCCAGCAGTTCCCACCCAAACCCGTACCCGATAGACAGGGATTGGGGGGAGACCCAGTACTTC. Its protein product is CASSSHPNPYPIDRDWGETQYF.

The rearrangement uses TRBV20-1 and TRBJ2-5; possibly TRBD1 for D (5 bases). This CDR3 is 13 amino acids long. V was shortened by 3 bases and J by 4 bases, with 12 bases between the two germline ends. Germline V gene lookup returns CDR1 DFQATT and CDR2 SNEGSKA (reference sequence). For the CDR3, the DNA is TGCAGTGCTAGGCAGGGTACGACAGAGACCCAGTACTTC. Protein: CSARQGTTETQYF.

In its sample, this clonotype was seen a few times. V usage is TRBV5-1 and J usage is TRBJ2-5, with a tentative D call TRBD2 (5 bases). Per germline, CDR1 SGHRS and CDR2 YFSETQ. CDR3 length equals 15 residues. Trimming took 1 base from V and 5 from J, leaving 15 bases between them. The CDR3, as DNA: TGCGCCAGCAGCTTGCCGCTAGCAGTTGGGGAGACCCAGTACTTC. Amino acid sequence: CASSLPLAVGETQYF.

This clonotype occurred a few times. The chain employs TRBV12-3 or TRBV12-4 and TRBJ2-5, with 8 positions matching TRBD2. The end of the DNA fits TRBJ2-1 better, so the J call may be wrong. This CDR3 spans 17 amino acids. The CDR3 sequence is CASSRPGRGAGYNEQFF. CDR3 DNA sequence: TGTGCCAGCAGTCGTCCCGGGCGGGGGGCTGGGTACAATGAGCAGTTCTTC.

V gene TRBV5-1 combines with J gene TRBJ2-5, with TRBD1 identical over 7 bases. The DNA matches TRBJ2-1 better at its end, which makes the J call doubtful. CDR1 and CDR2 from the germline V gene are SGHRS and YFSETQ. The CDR3 contains 14 residues. DNA for the CDR3: TGCGCCAGCAGCACGAAGCAGGGGGTTAGCGAGCAGTTCTTC. Amino acid sequence: CASSTKQGVSEQFF.

This sequence joins TRBV10-3 and TRBJ2-1; D may be TRBD1 (7 bases). The CDR3 totals 14 residues. The V end was cut by 6 bases, the J end by 8 bases, with 17 bases between. Germline CDR1 is ENHRY and CDR2 is SYGVKD. DNA of the CDR3: TGTGCCATCAGGGGGACGGAGGGGGCCCATGAGCAGTTCTTC. It yields the protein CAIRGTEGAHEQFF.

The chain employs TRBV7-3 and TRBJ1-6, with D uncertain. The length of the CDR3 is 16 residues. The germline V gene has CDR1 SGHTA and CDR2 FQGTGA. Trimming pared 4 bases from V and 7 bases from J, leaving 17 bases between. The CDR3 region is CASSSGSPGRNSPLHF. CDR3 nucleotides: TGTGCCAGCAGCTCCGGGTCCCCAGGAAGGAATTCACCCCTCCACTTT.

The chain couples TRBV7-9 to TRBJ1-2, with a possible D match to TRBD1 (6 bases). Trimming removed 5 bases at V and 5 bases at J, with 15 bases between. The germline V gene encodes CDR1 SEHNR and CDR2 FQNEAQ (reference sequence). There are 14 residues in the CDR3. Here the CDR3 reads CASSLSGAGYGYTF. The CDR3 nucleotides are TGTGCCAGCAGCCTCTCGGGGGCCGGGTATGGCTACACCTTC.

CDR3 DNA: TGCGCCAGCAGCTTGAACAGGGGCAGGCGCGAGCAGTACTTC. Its protein product is CASSLNRGRREQYF. V and J are TRBV5-1 and TRBJ2-4, with TRBD1 matching over 7 bases. The DNA end lines up better with TRBJ2-7; the J call may be wrong. The CDR3 covers 14 residues. The germline V gene has CDR1 SGHRS and CDR2 YFSETQ.

This clonotype came up a few times. The chain links TRBV7-9 to TRBJ2-5; weak D call: TRBD2 (6 bases). V was pared by 5 bases and J by 8 bases, with 18 bases between. Germline V gene lookup returns CDR1 SEHNR and CDR2 FQNEAQ (reference sequence). This CDR3 comprises 14 residues. The CDR3 loop reads CASSAGGGASTQYF. The CDR3 nucleotides are TGTGCCAGCAGCGCCGGGGGTGGAGCGAGTACCCAGTACTTC.

The genes are TRBV12-3 or TRBV12-4 and TRBJ2-1; possible D gene TRBD2, 6 bases. The J call is doubtful: the DNA matches TRBJ2-5 better. The CDR3 has 15 amino acids. The CDR3 is CASRWGGAQKETQYF. For the CDR3, the DNA is TGTGCCAGCAGGTGGGGCGGGGCCCAAAAAGAGACCCAGTACTTC.

In this sample, this clonotype turned up a few times. The chain employs TRBV11-1 and TRBJ2-7; maybe TRBD2 (6 bases). The DNA end favors TRBJ2-1, so the J call may be wrong. Germline lookup yields CDR1 SGHAT and CDR2 FQDESV (reference sequence). The CDR3 runs 20 residues. The CDR3 spells CASSLPGTGYFADRIVEQFF. Here the CDR3 DNA reads TGTGCCAGCAGCTTGCCCGGGACTGGATACTTCGCGGACCGAATAGTGGAGCAGTTCTTC.

The J gene is TRBJ2-5, the V gene TRBV10-1; D call uncertain. The last part of the DNA fits TRBJ2-1 better; the J call may be wrong. Germline CDR1 WNHNN, CDR2 SYGVQD (reference sequence). There are 10 residues in the CDR3. The CDR3 nucleotides read TGCGCCAGCAGTGGTGTCGGGCAGTTCTTC. This sequence encodes CASSGVGQFF.

The gene calls are TRBV12-3 or TRBV12-4 and TRBJ1-6, with D perhaps TRBD1 (5 bases). The V end was cut by 8 bases, the J end by 8 bases, with 10 bases between. The CDR3 has 12 amino acids. The CDR3 nucleotides are TGTGCCAGCCGACAGACAGATTCACCCCTCCACTTT. Protein: CASRQTDSPLHF.

The CDR3 region has the DNA TGTGCCAGCAGCCGAGGACGCAACCTCGGAAACACCATATATTTT. It translates to CASSRGRNLGNTIYF. The genes are TRBV6-5 and TRBJ1-3, with no clear D. The CDR3 is 15 residues long. Deletions cut 6 bases from V and 4 bases from J, with 16 bases between. Germline V gene lookup returns CDR1 MNHEY and CDR2 SVGAGI.

The chain recombines TRBV5-1 with TRBJ1-1; a weak D match, TRBD1 (6 bases). This CDR3 spans 14 amino acids. Deletions cut 4 bases from V and 6 bases from J, with 16 bases between. Germline lookup yields CDR1 SGHRS and CDR2 YFSETQ. CDR3 sequence: CASSPGGLGAEAFF. CDR3 DNA sequence: TGCGCCAGCAGCCCCGGGGGCCTTGGGGCTGAAGCTTTCTTT.

V gene TRBV9 combines with J gene TRBJ1-2; 7 bases align to TRBD1. CDR1 is SGDLS, CDR2 YYNGEE, per germline. CDR3 length: 15 residues. Losses at the gene ends were 3 bases for V and 6 bases for J; bases not matched to a gene: 11. CDR3 region: CASSGGQVLINGYTF. The CDR3 DNA sequence: TGTGCCAGCAGCGGAGGACAGGTTTTAATAAATGGCTACACCTTC.

Turning to this clonotype: At one of its ends the junction is not consistent with the germline gene, which may arise from a read error. V and J are TRBV7-6 and TRBJ1-4; D possibly corresponds to TRBD1 (6 bases). In germline, CDR1 is SGHVS, CDR2 FNYEAQ. This CDR3 has 14 amino acids. The CDR3 loop reads CAISPRGNNEKLFF. The CDR3 nucleotides are TGTGCCATCAGCCCTAGGGGGAATAATGAAAAACTGTTTTTT. Complete variable domain (other parts from reference TRBV7-6 and TRBJ1-4): GAGVSQSPRYKVTKRGQDVALRCDPISGHVSLYWYRQALGQGPEFLTYFNYEAQQDKSGLPNDRFSAERPEGSISTLTIQRTEQRDSAMYRCAISPRGNNEKLFFGSGTQLSVL.

This clonotype was recorded a few times. This chain joins TRBV29-1 and TRBJ1-4; D is undetermined. The germline V and J ends were trimmed by 3 bases and 3 bases, with 11 bases remaining between them. The CDR3 length is 14 residues. CDR1 and CDR2 (germline): SQVTM, ANQGSEA. CDR3 sequence: CSVDSRASNEKLFF. CDR3 sequence (DNA): TGCAGCGTTGATTCGAGGGCCTCTAATGAAAAACTGTTTTTT.

Notes on this clonotype: Compared with germline, one end of the junction differs, possibly owing to a read error. The V gene is TRBV18, the J gene TRBJ2-3, with D perhaps matching TRBD1 (5 bases). Germline V CDR1 and CDR2: KGHSH, LQKENI. The CDR3 is 11 amino acids. In DNA form, the CDR3 reads TGTGCCGGCTCACAGGCAGATACGCAGTATTTT. This codes for CAGSQADTQYF.

This clonotype was seen only a few times. The chain couples TRBV15 to TRBJ1-5, with 8 bases lining up with TRBD1. The CDR3 consists of 16 residues. Unmatched junction bases numbered 3, after V lost 2 bases and J lost 0 bases. Germline CDR1 is LNHNV and CDR2 is YYDKDF (reference sequence). CDR3 in amino acids: CATSRYRGDSNQPQHF. The DNA of the CDR3 is TGTGCCACCAGCAGATACAGGGGGGATAGCAATCAGCCCCAGCATTTT.

This clonotype has more than one count but fewer than ten. This chain joins TRBV6-2 or TRBV6-3 and TRBJ1-3; D not certain. Germline lookup yields CDR1 MNHEY and CDR2 SVGEGT. There are 16 residues in the CDR3. The V gene lost 6 bases and the J gene lost 0 bases, with 15 bases spanning the gap. CDR3 loop: CASRHGAVNSGNTIYF. CDR3 sequence (DNA): TGTGCCAGCAGACACGGAGCAGTAAACTCTGGAAACACCATATATTTT.

This clonotype was recorded a few times. The chain combines TRBV9 with TRBJ2-7, with 8 bases matching TRBD2. Losses at the gene ends were 1 base for V and 5 bases for J; bases not matched to a gene: 5. Germline CDR1 and CDR2: SGDLS and YYNGEE. The CDR3 runs to 14 residues. The DNA for the CDR3 is TGTGCCAGCAGCGTAACGGGGGGGCAGAACGAGCAGTACTTC. Residues: CASSVTGGQNEQYF.

In its sample, this clonotype was seen a few times. The V call is TRBV30, the J call TRBJ1-2; D is uncertain. Trimming removed 2 bases at V and 0 bases at J, with 7 bases between. CDR3 length: 13 amino acids. Germline CDR1 is GTSNPN and CDR2 is SVGIG (reference sequence). The DNA of the CDR3 is TGTGCCTGGAGTATAGATTCTAACTATGGCTACACCTTC. Its translation: CAWSIDSNYGYTF.

This clonotype was found once. V and J are TRBV5-1 and TRBJ2-5; 8 nucleotides match TRBD2. TRBJ2-1 explains the end of the DNA better; the J call may be wrong. The CDR3 sequence is 16 residues long. Germline CDR1 SGHRS, CDR2 YFSETQ. CDR3 sequence: CASSLGPSRGGNEQFF. The CDR3 DNA reads TGCGCCAGCAGCTTGGGGCCCAGCCGGGGGGGCAATGAGCAGTTCTTC.

This clonotype was detected ten times or more. V gene TRBV15 combines with J gene TRBJ2-1; D possibly corresponds to TRBD1 (5 bases). Germline V gene lookup returns CDR1 LNHNV and CDR2 YYDKDF (reference sequence). The V gene lost 4 bases and the J gene lost 3 bases, with 16 bases spanning the gap. This CDR3 has 16 amino acids. For the CDR3, the DNA is TGTGCCACCAGCAAAACAGGCCGAACCAACTACAATGAGCAGTTCTTC. It codes for CATSKTGRTNYNEQFF.

This clonotype appeared a few times. The chain links TRBV9 to TRBJ1-5, with D maybe TRBD1 (5 bases). V was trimmed by 0 bases and J by 2 bases, leaving 9 bases between them. The CDR3 is made up of 15 amino acids. Germline loops: CDR1 SGDLS, CDR2 YYNGEE. Here the CDR3 reads CASSVAGVGNQPQHF. In DNA form, the CDR3 reads TGTGCCAGCAGCGTAGCGGGGGTCGGCAATCAGCCCCAGCATTTT. Based on the CDR3 plus reference TRBV9 and TRBJ1-5, the full variable domain is DSGVTQTPKHLITATGQRVTLRCSPRSGDLSVYWYQQSLDQGLQFLIQYYNGEERAKGNILERFSAQQFPDLHSELNLSSLELGDSALYFCASSVAGVGNQPQHFGDGTRLSIL.